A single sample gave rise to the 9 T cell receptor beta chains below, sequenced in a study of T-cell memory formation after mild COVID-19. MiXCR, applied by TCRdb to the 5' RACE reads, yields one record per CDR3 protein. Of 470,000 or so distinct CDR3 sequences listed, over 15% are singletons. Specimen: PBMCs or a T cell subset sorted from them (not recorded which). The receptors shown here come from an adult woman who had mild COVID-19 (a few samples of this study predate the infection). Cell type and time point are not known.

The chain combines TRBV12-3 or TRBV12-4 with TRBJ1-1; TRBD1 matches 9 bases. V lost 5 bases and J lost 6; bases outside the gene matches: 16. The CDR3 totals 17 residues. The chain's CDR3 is CASSGTGRSSWDAEAFF. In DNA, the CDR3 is TGTGCCAGCAGTGGGACAGGGCGTTCGTCGTGGGACGCTGAAGCTTTCTTT.

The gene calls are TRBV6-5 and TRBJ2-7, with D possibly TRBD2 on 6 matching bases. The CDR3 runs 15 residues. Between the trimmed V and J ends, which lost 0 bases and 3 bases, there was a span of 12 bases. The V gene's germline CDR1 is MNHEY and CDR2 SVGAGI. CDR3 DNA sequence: TGTGCCAGCAGTTACTCGAACCGGGGGAACTACGAGCAGTACTTC. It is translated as CASSYSNRGNYEQYF.

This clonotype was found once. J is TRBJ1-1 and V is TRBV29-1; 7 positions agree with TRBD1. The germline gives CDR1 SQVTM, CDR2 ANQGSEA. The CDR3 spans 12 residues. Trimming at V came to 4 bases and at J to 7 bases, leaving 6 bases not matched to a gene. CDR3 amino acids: CSVAEGAIEAFF. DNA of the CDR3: TGCAGCGTTGCAGAGGGGGCCATTGAAGCTTTCTTT.

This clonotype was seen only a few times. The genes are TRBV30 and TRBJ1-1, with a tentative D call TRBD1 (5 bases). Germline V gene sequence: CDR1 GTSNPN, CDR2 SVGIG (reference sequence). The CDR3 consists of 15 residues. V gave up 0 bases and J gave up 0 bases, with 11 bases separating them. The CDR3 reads CAWSVVGDLNTEAFF. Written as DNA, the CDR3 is TGTGCCTGGAGTGTAGTGGGGGACTTGAACACTGAAGCTTTCTTT.

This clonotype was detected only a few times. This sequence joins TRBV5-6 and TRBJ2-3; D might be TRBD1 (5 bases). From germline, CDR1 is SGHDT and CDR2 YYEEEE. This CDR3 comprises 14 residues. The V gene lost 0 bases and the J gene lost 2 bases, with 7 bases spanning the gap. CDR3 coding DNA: TGTGCCAGCAGCTTGGGGGGCCACACAGATACGCAGTATTTT. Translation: CASSLGGHTDTQYF.

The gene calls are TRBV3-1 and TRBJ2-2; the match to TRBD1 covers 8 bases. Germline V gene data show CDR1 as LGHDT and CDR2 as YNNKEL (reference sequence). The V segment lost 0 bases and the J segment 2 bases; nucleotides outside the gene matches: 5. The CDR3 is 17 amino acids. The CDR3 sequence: CASSQEGTGPNTGELFF. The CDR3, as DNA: TGTGCCAGCAGCCAAGAGGGGACAGGTCCCAACACCGGGGAGCTGTTTTTT.

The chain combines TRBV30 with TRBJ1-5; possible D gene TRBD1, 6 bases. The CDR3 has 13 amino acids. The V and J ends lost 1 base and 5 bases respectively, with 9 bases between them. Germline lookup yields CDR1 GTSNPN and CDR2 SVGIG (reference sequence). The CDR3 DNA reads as TGTGCCTGGAGTGAACAGGGAGATCAGCCCCAGCATTTT. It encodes CAWSEQGDQPQHF.

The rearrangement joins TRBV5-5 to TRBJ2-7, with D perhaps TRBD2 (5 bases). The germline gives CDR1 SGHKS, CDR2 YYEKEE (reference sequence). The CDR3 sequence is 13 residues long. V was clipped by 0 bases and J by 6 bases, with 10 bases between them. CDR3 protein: CASSLGGLAEQYF. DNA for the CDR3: TGTGCCAGCAGCTTGGGAGGACTGGCCGAGCAGTACTTC. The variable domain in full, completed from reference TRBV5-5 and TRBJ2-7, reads DAGVTQSPTHLIKTRGQQVTLRCSPISGHKSVSWYQQVLGQGPQFIFQYYEKEERGRGNFPDRFSARQFPNYSSELNVNALLLGDSALYLCASSLGGLAEQYFGPGTRLTVT.

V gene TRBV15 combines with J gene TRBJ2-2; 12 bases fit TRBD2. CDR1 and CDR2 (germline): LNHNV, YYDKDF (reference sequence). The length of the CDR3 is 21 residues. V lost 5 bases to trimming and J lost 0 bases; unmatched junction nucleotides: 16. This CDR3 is CATSSGGLGTSGQTNTGELFF. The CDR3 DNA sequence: TGTGCCACCAGCTCAGGGGGTTTGGGGACTAGCGGGCAGACGAACACCGGGGAGCTGTTTTTT.